These 5 T cell receptor beta chains were sequenced from one sample in a study of PD-L1 blockade in urothelial cancer. Sequenced by immunoSEQ multiplex PCR; TCRdb stores in-frame clones only, minus some. The sample shows about 52,000 clones, roughly 77% of them seen only once. The input for sequencing was PBMCs, taken around atezolizumab (anti-PD-L1) treatment. The receptors originated from a man aged 65-85 years with urothelial cancer.

The V call is TRBV5-5, the J call TRBJ2-7; tentative D call: TRBD1 (5 bases). There are 14 residues in the CDR3. Germline CDR1 SGHKS, CDR2 YYEKEE (reference sequence). Trimming pared 4 bases from V and 12 bases from J, leaving 23 bases between. The CDR3 sequence: CASSQDRGSPRRYF. CDR3 bases: TGTGCCAGCAGCCAAGATAGGGGCAGCCCCCGACGGTACTTC.

The chain recombines TRBV7-8 with TRBJ2-1; TRBD2 matches 13 bases. The CDR3 extends over 16 amino acids. Trimming removed 3 bases from V and 7 bases from J; junction bases left unmatched: 6. Looked up from germline, CDR1 is SGHVS and CDR2 is FQNEAQ. The CDR3 reads CASSFGLAGARNEQFF. CDR3 sequence (DNA): TGTGCCAGCAGCTTCGGACTAGCGGGGGCCAGGAATGAGCAGTTCTTC.

The genes are TRBV18 and TRBJ2-1; tentatively, D is TRBD2 (6 bases). Trimming removed 4 bases at V and 3 bases at J, with 22 bases between. The CDR3 consists of 18 residues. CDR1 is KGHSH, CDR2 LQKENI, per germline. CDR3: CASSLKLAYTNDYNEQFF. The CDR3 DNA sequence: TGTGCCAGCTCACTGAAACTAGCCTATACTAACGACTACAATGAGCAGTTCTTC. Full variable domain (rest looked up from reference TRBV18 and TRBJ2-1): NAGVMQNPRHLVRRRGQEARLRCSPMKGHSHVYWYRQLPEEGLKFMVYLQKENIIDESGMPKERFSAEFPKEGPSILRIQQVVRGDSAAYFCASSLKLAYTNDYNEQFFGPGTRLTVL.

In its sample, this clone was seen a few times. V is TRBV6-5 and J is TRBJ1-2, with D perhaps matching TRBD1 (6 bases). The CDR3 is made up of 14 amino acids. Germline CDR1 MNHEY, CDR2 SVGAGI. V lost 5 bases and J lost 4, with 14 bases in between. CDR3 loop: CASSLDTGFYGYTF. The CDR3 nucleotides are TGTGCCAGCAGTCTAGATACAGGGTTCTATGGCTACACCTTC.

The chain recombines TRBV7-2 with TRBJ1-5; 7 bases match TRBD1. The CDR3 has 17 amino acids. Germline assignment: CDR1 SGHTA and CDR2 FQGNSA. With V trimmed by 5 bases and J by 2 bases, 12 bases remained unmatched. The CDR3 is CASSPRGVTGGNQPQHF. The CDR3 DNA reads TGTGCCAGCAGCCCGAGGGGGGTAACAGGGGGCAATCAGCCCCAGCATTTT.